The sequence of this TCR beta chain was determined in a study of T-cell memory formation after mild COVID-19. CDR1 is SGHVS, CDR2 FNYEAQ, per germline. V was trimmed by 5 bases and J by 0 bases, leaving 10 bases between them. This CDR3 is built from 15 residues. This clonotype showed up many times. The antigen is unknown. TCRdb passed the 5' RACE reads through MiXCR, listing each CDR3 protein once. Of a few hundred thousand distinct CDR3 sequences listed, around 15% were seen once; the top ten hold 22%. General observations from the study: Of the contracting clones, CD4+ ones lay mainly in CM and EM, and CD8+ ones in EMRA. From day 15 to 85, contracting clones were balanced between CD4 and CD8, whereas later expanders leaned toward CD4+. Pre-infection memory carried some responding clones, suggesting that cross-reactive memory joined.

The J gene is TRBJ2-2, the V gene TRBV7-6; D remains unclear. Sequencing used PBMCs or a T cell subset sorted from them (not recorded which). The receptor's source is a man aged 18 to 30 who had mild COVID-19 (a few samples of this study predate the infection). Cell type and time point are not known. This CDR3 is CASSPDGTNTGELFF. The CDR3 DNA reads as TGTGCCAGCAGCCCCGACGGAACGAACACCGGGGAGCTGTTTTTT.